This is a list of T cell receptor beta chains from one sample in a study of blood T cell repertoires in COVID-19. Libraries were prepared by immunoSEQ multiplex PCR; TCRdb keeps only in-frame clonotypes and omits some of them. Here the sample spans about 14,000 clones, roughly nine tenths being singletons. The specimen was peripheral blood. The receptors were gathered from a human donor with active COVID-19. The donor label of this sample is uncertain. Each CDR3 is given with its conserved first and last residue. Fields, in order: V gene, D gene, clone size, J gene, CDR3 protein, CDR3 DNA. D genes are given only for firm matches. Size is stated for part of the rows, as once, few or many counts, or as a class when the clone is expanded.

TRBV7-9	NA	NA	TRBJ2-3	CASSARDRPDTQYF	TGTGCCAGCAGCGCCCGCGATCGCCCAGATACGCAGTATTTT
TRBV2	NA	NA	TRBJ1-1	CASSVMGQGAAFF	TGTGCCAGCAGTGTCATGGGTCAGGGCGCAGCTTTCTTT
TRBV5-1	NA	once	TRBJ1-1	CASSLGGAMNTEAFF	TGCGCCAGCAGCTTGGGAGGAGCCATGAACACTGAAGCTTTCTTT
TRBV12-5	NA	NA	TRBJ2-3	CASSRGGTQYF	TGTGCTTCTAGTAGGGGGGGTACGCAGTATTTT
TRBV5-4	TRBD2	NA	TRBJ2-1	CASSTGLAGGIEQFF	TGTGCCAGCAGCACGGGACTAGCGGGTGGGATTGAGCAGTTCTTC
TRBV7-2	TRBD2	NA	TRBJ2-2	CASSLVWSSGNTGELFF	TGTGCCAGCAGCTTAGTATGGTCTAGCGGGAACACCGGGGAGCTGTTTTTT
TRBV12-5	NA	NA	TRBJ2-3	CASGLSGASDTQYF	TGTGCTAGTGGTTTGAGTGGGGCCTCAGATACGCAGTATTTT
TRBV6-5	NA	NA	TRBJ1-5	CASSRQENQPQHF	TGTGCCAGCAGTCGACAGGAGAATCAGCCCCAGCATTTT
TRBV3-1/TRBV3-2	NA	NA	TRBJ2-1	CASSPPGGLHPGDNEQFF	TGTGCCAGCAGCCCGCCCGGAGGACTGCACCCGGGGGACAATGAGCAGTTCTTC
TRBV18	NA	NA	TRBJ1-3	CASSSQGAPSGNTIYF	TGTGCCAGCTCATCACAAGGGGCCCCCTCTGGAAACACCATATATTTT
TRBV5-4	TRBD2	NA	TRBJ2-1	CASSELAGVVGEQFF	TGTGCCAGCAGCGAACTAGCGGGAGTGGTGGGTGAGCAGTTCTTC
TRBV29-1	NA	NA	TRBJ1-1	CSVVRAGGTEAFF	TGCAGCGTTGTCAGGGCGGGAGGCACTGAAGCTTTCTTT
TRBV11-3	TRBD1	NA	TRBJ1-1	CASSSMGTGMNTEAFF	TGTGCCAGCAGCTCTATGGGGACAGGGATGAACACTGAAGCTTTCTTT
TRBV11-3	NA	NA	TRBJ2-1	CASSLVGRGHEQFF	TGTGCCAGCAGCTTAGTGGGGCGGGGGCATGAGCAGTTCTTC
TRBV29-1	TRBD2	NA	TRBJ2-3	CSVEGAGATDTQYF	TGCAGCGTTGAAGGGGCGGGAGCCACAGATACGCAGTATTTT
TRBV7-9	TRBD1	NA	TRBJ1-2	CASSGNRGDYGYTF	TGTGCCAGCAGCGGGAACAGGGGTGACTATGGCTACACCTTC
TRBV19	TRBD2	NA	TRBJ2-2	CASTERGNTGELFF	TGTGCCAGTACGGAGCGGGGGAACACCGGGGAGCTGTTTTTT
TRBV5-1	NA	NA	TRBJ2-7	CASSWEYGEQYF	TGCGCCAGCAGCTGGGAGTACGGCGAGCAGTACTTC
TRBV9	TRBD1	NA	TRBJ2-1	CASSYRDRDLNEQFF	TGTGCCAGCAGCTACCGGGACAGGGATCTCAATGAGCAGTTCTTC
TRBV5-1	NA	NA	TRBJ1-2	CASNRNQPLDGYTF	TGCGCCAGCAACCGGAACCAGCCCCTAGATGGCTACACCTTC
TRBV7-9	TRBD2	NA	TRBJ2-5	CASSFAGEETQYF	TGTGCCAGCAGCTTCGCGGGAGAAGAGACCCAGTACTTC
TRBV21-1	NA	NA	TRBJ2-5	CASSPLTPRDQETQYF	TGTGCCAGCAGCCCCCTTACCCCCAGGGACCAAGAGACCCAGTACTTC
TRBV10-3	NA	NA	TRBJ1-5	CAISESGTLSNQPQHF	TGTGCCATCAGTGAGTCCGGGACTTTGTCCAATCAGCCCCAGCATTTT
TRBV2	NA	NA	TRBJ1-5	CASSSHRAHQPQHF	TGTGCCAGCAGTTCCCACAGGGCGCATCAGCCCCAGCATTTT
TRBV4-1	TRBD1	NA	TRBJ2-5	CASSRLGQDNQETQYF	TGCGCCAGCAGCCGCCTGGGACAGGACAACCAAGAGACCCAGTACTTC
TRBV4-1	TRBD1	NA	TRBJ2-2	CASSSLKGQGDTGELFF	TGCGCCAGCAGCTCCCTTAAGGGACAGGGGGATACCGGGGAGCTGTTTTTT
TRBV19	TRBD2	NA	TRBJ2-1	CASSIHKLAGGTGLSNEQFF	TGTGCCAGTAGTATACATAAACTAGCGGGAGGGACAGGACTTTCTAATGAGCAGTTCTTC
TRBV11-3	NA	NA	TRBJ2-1	CASSLRPGDNEQFF	TGTGCCAGCAGCTTGCGCCCCGGGGACAATGAGCAGTTCTTC
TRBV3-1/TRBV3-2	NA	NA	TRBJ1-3	CASSRGGVNSGNTIYF	TGTGCCAGCAGCCGCGGGGGGGTGAACTCTGGAAACACCATATATTTT
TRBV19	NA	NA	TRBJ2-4	CASSVNRDKNIQYF	TGTGCCAGTAGTGTAAACAGGGACAAAAACATTCAGTACTTC
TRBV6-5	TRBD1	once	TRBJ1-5	CASSGDSITSQHF	TGTGCCAGCAGCGGGGACAGCATCACGTCCCAGCATTTT
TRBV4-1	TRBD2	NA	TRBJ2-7	CASSQGLAGGYEQYF	TGCGCCAGCAGCCAGGGACTAGCGGGGGGATACGAGCAGTACTTC
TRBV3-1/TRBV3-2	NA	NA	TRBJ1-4	CASSPTNEKLFF	TGTGCCAGCAGCCCAACAAATGAAAAACTGTTTTTT
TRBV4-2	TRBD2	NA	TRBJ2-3	CASSRETSGGSTDTQYF	TGTGCCAGCAGCCGTGAGACTAGCGGGGGAAGCACAGATACGCAGTATTTT
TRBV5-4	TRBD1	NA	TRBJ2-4	CASSRQGSVKNIQYF	TGTGCCAGCAGCCGACAGGGGTCAGTCAAAAACATTCAGTACTTC
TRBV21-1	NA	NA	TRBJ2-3	CASSLPGLAGGHGTDTQYF	TGTGCCAGCAGCCTACCGGGACTAGCGGGGGGGCATGGCACAGATACGCAGTATTTT
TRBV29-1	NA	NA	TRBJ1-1	CSVEDRTVNTEAFF	TGCAGCGTTGAAGATCGGACAGTGAACACTGAAGCTTTCTTT
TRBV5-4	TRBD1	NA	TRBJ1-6	CASSPDRGSLNSPLHF	TGTGCCAGCAGCCCGGACAGGGGGTCCCTTAATTCACCCCTCCACTTT
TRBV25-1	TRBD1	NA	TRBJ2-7	CASGQGYEQYF	TGTGCCTCCGGACAGGGTTACGAGCAGTACTTC
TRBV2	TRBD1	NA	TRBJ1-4	CASSSDRHYRVFF	TGTGCCAGCAGTTCGGACAGGCATTATCGGGTGTTTTTT
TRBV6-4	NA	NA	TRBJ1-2	CASSASGGSIYGYTF	TGTGCCAGCAGTGCCTCCGGGGGGTCCATCTATGGCTACACCTTC
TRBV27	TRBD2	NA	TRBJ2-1	CASSSPAGDNGAPYNEQFF	TGTGCCAGCAGTTCACCAGCGGGAGACAACGGGGCGCCCTACAATGAGCAGTTCTTC